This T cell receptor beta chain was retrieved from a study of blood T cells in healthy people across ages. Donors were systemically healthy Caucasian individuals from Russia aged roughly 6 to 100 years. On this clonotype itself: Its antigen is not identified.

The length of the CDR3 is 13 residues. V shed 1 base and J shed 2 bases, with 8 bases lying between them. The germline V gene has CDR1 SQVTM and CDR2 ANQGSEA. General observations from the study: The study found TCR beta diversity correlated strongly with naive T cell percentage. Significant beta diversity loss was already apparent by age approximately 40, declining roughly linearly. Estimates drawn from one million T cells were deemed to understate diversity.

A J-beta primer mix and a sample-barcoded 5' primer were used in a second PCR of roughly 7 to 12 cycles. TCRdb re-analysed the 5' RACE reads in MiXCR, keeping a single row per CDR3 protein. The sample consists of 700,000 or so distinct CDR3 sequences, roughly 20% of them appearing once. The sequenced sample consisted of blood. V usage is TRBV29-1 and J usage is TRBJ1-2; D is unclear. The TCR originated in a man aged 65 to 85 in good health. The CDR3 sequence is CSVEVKQNYGYTF. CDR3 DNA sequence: TGCAGCGTTGAAGTTAAACAGAACTATGGCTACACCTTC.